What follows are 15 T cell receptor beta chains derived from one specimen sequenced in a study of PD-1 blockade in classical Hodgkin lymphoma. This table comes from immunoSEQ multiplex PCR, and its TCRdb copy is limited to in-frame clones, with some not included. The sample holds roughly 11,000 clones, roughly 80% seen once. In every patient, relapse followed autologous stem cell transplantation, while exposure to brentuximab vedotin differed. Magnetic negative selection, applied to thawed PBMCs, was used to isolate the CD8+ T cells. The starting material was CD8+ T cells from blood, obtained at baseline. The receptors originated from a human donor with classical Hodgkin lymphoma.

The chain has TRBV19 and TRBJ2-1; 8 bases fit TRBD1. Losses at the gene ends were 7 bases for V and 4 bases for J; bases not matched to a gene: 18. This CDR3 is 18 amino acids long. Germline V gene data show CDR1 as LNHDA and CDR2 as SQIVND (reference sequence). The CDR3 DNA sequence: TGTGCCAGTACCTCAAACCCCGGACAGGGAGTATTGTACAATGAGCAGTTCTTC. It yields the protein CASTSNPGQGVLYNEQFF.

In its sample, this clone was seen once. The chain uses TRBV6-5 and TRBJ2-7; TRBD1 matches at 9 bases. Germline CDR1 reads MNHEY; CDR2 reads SVGAGI. The CDR3 runs 14 residues. With 0 bases clipped from V and 3 bases from J, the junction kept 0 bases outside the gene matches. CDR3 sequence: CASSYSTGGYEQYF. DNA of the CDR3: TGTGCCAGCAGTTACTCGACAGGGGGCTACGAGCAGTACTTC.

The chain recombines TRBV29-1 with TRBJ2-5; 9 positions agree with TRBD2. The CDR3 contains 16 residues. Germline lookup yields CDR1 SQVTM and CDR2 ANQGSEA. V lost 4 bases to trimming and J lost 4 bases; unmatched junction nucleotides: 13. CDR3: CSVVKERGAEGETQYF. The DNA of the CDR3 is TGCAGCGTTGTCAAGGAGCGGGGGGCGGAGGGAGAGACCCAGTACTTC.

The genes are TRBV5-1 and TRBJ2-1, with 12 bases that match TRBD2. Germline V lookup: CDR1 SGHRS, CDR2 YFSETQ. The CDR3 length is 18 residues. The trim removed 0 bases at V and 3 bases at J, leaving 7 bases unmatched. The CDR3 DNA reads as TGCGCCAGCAGCTTGGGACTAGCGGGAGTCTCTTTCTACAATGAGCAGTTCTTC. Protein sequence: CASSLGLAGVSFYNEQFF.

The V and J genes are TRBV14 and TRBJ2-7; 9 bases are a match to TRBD2. The CDR3 spans 14 residues. V was clipped by 3 bases and J by 6 bases; unmatched bases: 6. Germline CDR1 reads SGHDN; CDR2 reads FVKESK. The CDR3 loop is CASSQAGGLSEQYF. DNA of the CDR3: TGTGCCAGCAGCCAGGCGGGAGGGCTCAGCGAGCAGTACTTC.

The V call is TRBV11-3, the J call TRBJ2-2; 9 nucleotides agree with TRBD1. CDR3 length equals 15 residues. The trim removed 5 bases at V and 6 bases at J, leaving 7 bases unmatched. The germline V gene encodes CDR1 SGHNT and CDR2 YENEEA. The CDR3 nucleotides read TGTGCCAGCAGCCCCTACAACAGGGGGCCCGGGGAGCTGTTTTTT. Translating it yields CASSPYNRGPGELFF.

The V and J genes are TRBV5-5 and TRBJ2-5; no definite D call. Germline V gene data show CDR1 as SGHKS and CDR2 as YYEKEE (reference sequence). The length of the CDR3 is 14 residues. Trimming cost V 4 bases and J 2 bases, with 12 bases left between them. CDR3 DNA: TGTGCCAGCAGCCTCTTGCCGGAACAAGAGACCCAGTACTTC. It is translated as CASSLLPEQETQYF.

The chain carries TRBV5-5 and TRBJ1-4, with TRBD1 matching 12 bases. After removal of 4 bases from V and 5 bases from J, the junction contained 9 bases not matched to a gene. The germline V gene encodes CDR1 SGHKS and CDR2 YYEKEE (reference sequence). The CDR3 runs 17 residues. CDR3 DNA sequence: TGTGCCAGCAGCGACGGGACAGGGGGCCCGAAGAATGAAAAACTGTTTTTT. Translation: CASSDGTGGPKNEKLFF.

The genes are TRBV7-9 and TRBJ1-4; D is uncertain. Germline loops: CDR1 SEHNR, CDR2 FQNEAQ (reference sequence). V was pared by 5 bases and J by 3 bases, with 10 bases between. The CDR3 totals 14 residues. CDR3 in DNA: TGTGCCAGCAGCCCGGTTCAACCTAATGAAAAACTGTTTTTT. This gives the protein CASSPVQPNEKLFF. Based on the CDR3 plus reference TRBV7-9 and TRBJ1-4, the full variable domain is DTGVSQNPRHKITKRGQNVTFRCDPISEHNRLYWYRQTLGQGPEFLTYFQNEAQLEKSRLLSDRFSAERPKGSFSTLEIQRTEQGDSAMYLCASSPVQPNEKLFFGSGTQLSVL.

This chain joins TRBV6-5 and TRBJ1-2; tentative D call: TRBD1 (5 bases). Germline assignment: CDR1 MNHEY and CDR2 SVGAGI. The CDR3 runs to 13 residues. V lost 6 bases and J 3 bases, leaving 11 bases between the germline ends. This chain's CDR3 is CASREPGHYGYTF. The CDR3 bases are TGTGCCAGCAGAGAACCGGGACACTATGGCTACACCTTC.

This chain connects TRBV5-8 to TRBJ2-1; tentative D call: TRBD1 (6 bases). Germline lookup yields CDR1 SGHTS and CDR2 YDEGEE. The CDR3 extends over 15 amino acids. V lost 4 bases to trimming and J lost 3 bases, with 14 bases between them. Written as DNA, the CDR3 is TGTGCCAGCAGCCAGACAGGCGCCGTCTACAATGAGCAGTTCTTC. Encoded protein: CASSQTGAVYNEQFF.

This sequence joins TRBV6-6 and TRBJ2-2; D is uncertain. V lost 0 bases and J lost 4, with 6 bases in between. Germline values: CDR1 MNHNY, CDR2 SVGAGI (reference sequence). The CDR3 loop spans 14 amino acids. CDR3 amino acids: CASSYSAATGELFF. The DNA of the CDR3 is TGTGCCAGCAGTTACTCTGCGGCCACCGGGGAGCTGTTTTTT.

The chain has TRBV27 and TRBJ2-5, with D perhaps matching TRBD2 (6 bases). The germline V and J ends were trimmed by 8 bases and 4 bases, with 8 bases remaining between them. CDR3 length: 11 amino acids. CDR1 is MNHEY, CDR2 SMNVEV, per germline (reference sequence). CDR3 coding DNA: TGTGCCAGCGGAGGGCCAGAGACCCAGTACTTC. Amino acid sequence: CASGGPETQYF.

The chain couples TRBV4-2 to TRBJ2-1; 7 bases are shared with TRBD2. The germline CDR1 and CDR2 sequences are LGHNA and YNFKEQ. The V segment lost 0 bases and the J segment 3 bases; nucleotides outside the gene matches: 5. The CDR3 is 16 residues long. DNA for the CDR3: TGTGCCAGCAGCCAAGAGGCGGGAGAGTTCTACAATGAGCAGTTCTTC. It encodes CASSQEAGEFYNEQFF.

This chain uses TRBV27 with TRBJ2-7; D possibly corresponds to TRBD2 (5 bases). V lost 6 bases to trimming and J lost 5 bases, with 14 bases between them. The CDR3 spans 13 residues. The V gene's germline CDR1 is MNHEY and CDR2 SMNVEV (reference sequence). The CDR3 nucleotides are TGTGCCAGCAGCTTAGTTTTCGGGGACGAGCAGTACTTC. It encodes CASSLVFGDEQYF.